Listed below are T cell receptor beta chains from one sample, sequenced in a study of T cell responses to AZD1222 COVID-19 vaccine. The method was immunoSEQ multiplex PCR; TCRdb's version includes in-frame clones alone and lacks a portion of them. The data contain 140,000 to 150,000 clones, roughly 91% of them singletons. The sequencing here drew on peripheral blood, taken on day 0 of AZD1222 vaccination. The receptors stem from an adult in good health. The CDR3 runs from the conserved cysteine through the conserved F or W. The D gene is left open where the match is weak. Some rows mark clone size as missing; the rest say once, few, many or name a class of expanded clone.

.,.,TRBV27,TRBJ2-2,CASSLGRATGELFF,TGTGCCAGCAGCCTAGGGCGGGCAACCGGGGAGCTGTTTTTT
.,.,TRBV19,TRBJ2-1,CASSIVGTSYNEQFF,TGTGCCAGTAGTATAGTAGGGACTTCCTACAATGAGCAGTTCTTC
TRBD2,.,TRBV27,TRBJ2-2,CASSLSTSGGTGELFF,TGTGCCAGCAGTTTATCGACTAGCGGAGGCACCGGGGAGCTGTTTTTT
.,.,TRBV5-1,TRBJ2-5,CASSFTAGTNGETQYF,TGCGCCAGCAGCTTCACCGCGGGGACCAACGGGGAGACCCAGTACTTC
.,.,TRBV13,TRBJ2-7,CASSPVSSYEQYF,TGTGCCAGCAGCCCGGTTAGCTCCTACGAGCAGTACTTC
TRBD1,once,TRBV7-8,TRBJ1-5,CASSPTPRRDRGWQPQHF,TGTGCCAGCAGCCCGACTCCCCGGCGGGACAGGGGTTGGCAGCCCCAGCATTTT
.,.,TRBV7-9,TRBJ1-2,CASSVFRRGDYTF,TGTGCCAGCAGCGTCTTTCGACGGGGTGACTACACCTTC
.,.,TRBV7-9,TRBJ1-2,CASSDVTRVFYGYTF,TGTGCCAGCAGCGACGTGACAAGGGTATTCTATGGCTACACCTTC
.,.,TRBV7-8,TRBJ1-2,CASTRGGNYGYTF,TGTGCCAGCACCAGGGGCGGAAACTATGGCTACACCTTC
.,.,TRBV5-4,TRBJ1-2,CASSSSGGYTF,TGTGCCAGCAGCTCCTCGGGTGGCTACACCTTC
.,.,TRBV19,TRBJ2-5,CASSIRVQETQYF,TGTGCCAGTAGTATTAGGGTCCAAGAGACCCAGTACTTC
.,.,TRBV6-6,TRBJ1-6,CASSFRGGNNSPLHF,TGTGCCAGCAGTTTTAGGGGTGGGAATAATTCACCCCTCCACTTT
.,.,TRBV5-8,TRBJ2-6,CASSFPGTGANVLTF,TGTGCCAGCAGCTTTCCTGGAACTGGGGCCAACGTCCTGACTTTC
TRBD1,.,TRBV3-1/TRBV3-2,TRBJ1-2,CASRHRGSGYGYTF,TGTGCCAGCAGACACAGGGGCTCCGGCTATGGCTACACCTTC
.,.,TRBV11-2,TRBJ2-2,CASSLVGGPGELFF,TGTGCCAGCAGCTTAGTGGGGGGTCCCGGGGAGCTGTTTTTT
TRBD1,.,TRBV4-2,TRBJ1-2,CASSQVRTGTNHYGYTF,TGTGCCAGCAGCCAAGTAAGGACAGGGACAAATCACTATGGCTACACCTTC
.,.,TRBV10-3,TRBJ1-5,CAISVQSDQPQHF,TGTGCCATCAGTGTACAGTCAGATCAGCCCCAGCATTTT
.,few,TRBV12-3/TRBV12-4,TRBJ2-1,CASSLHNEQFF,TGTGCCAGCAGCTTGCACAATGAGCAGTTCTTC
.,.,TRBV30,TRBJ1-5,CAWSLTANQPQHF,TGTGCCTGGAGTTTGACAGCCAATCAGCCCCAGCATTTT
.,.,TRBV27,TRBJ1-1,CASSSVGGTEAFF,TGTGCCAGCAGTTCCGTAGGGGGCACTGAAGCTTTCTTT
TRBD1,.,TRBV27,TRBJ1-1,CASSPKTGGDAEAFF,TGTGCCAGCAGTCCTAAGACAGGGGGGGACGCTGAAGCTTTCTTT
.,.,TRBV2,TRBJ1-1,CASSEAEGSYTEAFF,TGTGCCAGCAGTGAAGCGGAGGGTTCTTACACTGAAGCTTTCTTT
TRBD1,.,TRBV6-5,TRBJ2-1,CASSKGQVYEQFF,TGTGCCAGCAGTAAGGGACAGGTCTATGAGCAGTTCTTC
.,.,TRBV9,TRBJ2-7,CASSARGASSPYEQYF,TGTGCCAGCAGCGCGAGGGGGGCTAGTAGCCCCTACGAGCAGTACTTC
TRBD1,.,TRBV2,TRBJ1-1,CASRDQLTGGIKAFF,TGTGCCAGCAGAGACCAACTGACAGGGGGCATAAAAGCTTTCTTT
.,.,TRBV2,TRBJ2-7,CASSEAVYEQYF,TGTGCCAGCAGTGAAGCGGTATACGAGCAGTACTTC
.,.,TRBV4-1,TRBJ1-2,CASSQEPGNNYGYTF,TGCGCCAGCAGCCAAGAGCCAGGAAATAACTATGGCTACACCTTC
TRBD2,.,TRBV18,TRBJ2-1,CASSPYVASGSSGEQFF,TGTGCCAGCTCACCCTATGTGGCTAGCGGGAGCTCGGGTGAGCAGTTCTTC
.,few,TRBV20-1,TRBJ1-2,CSAFEYGYTF,TGCAGTGCTTTCGAATATGGCTACACCTTC
.,.,TRBV5-1,TRBJ2-1,CASSTDYNEQFF,TGCGCCAGCAGCACGGACTACAATGAGCAGTTCTTC
.,.,TRBV12-3/TRBV12-4,TRBJ1-2,CASSLAANYGYTF,TGTGCCAGCAGTTTGGCAGCTAACTATGGCTACACCTTC
.,.,TRBV30,TRBJ1-1,CAWSVLLGEAFF,TGTGCCTGGAGTGTACTCTTGGGTGAAGCTTTCTTT
TRBD1,.,TRBV6-2/TRBV6-3,TRBJ2-7,CASSWDSTYEQYF,TGTGCCAGCAGTTGGGACAGCACCTACGAGCAGTACTTC
.,.,TRBV6-5,TRBJ1-6,CASKATYNSPLHF,TGTGCCAGCAAAGCGACTTATAATTCACCCCTCCACTTT
TRBD1,.,TRBV5-1,TRBJ1-1,CASSSPDRGDTEAFF,TGCGCCAGCAGCTCTCCCGACAGGGGGGACACTGAAGCTTTCTTT
.,.,TRBV5-4,TRBJ2-5,CASSPDSQETQYF,TGTGCCAGCAGCCCGGACAGCCAAGAGACCCAGTACTTC
.,.,TRBV5-1,TRBJ2-7,CASKGSYEQYF,TGCGCCAGTAAAGGTTCCTACGAGCAGTACTTC
.,.,TRBV9,TRBJ1-4,CASSVGLEANEKLFF,TGTGCCAGCAGCGTAGGCCTTGAAGCTAATGAAAAACTGTTTTTT
.,.,TRBV10-3,TRBJ1-3,CATSRETRNTIYF,TGTGCCACCTCCCGGGAGACAAGAAACACCATATATTTT
TRBD1,.,TRBV10-3,TRBJ1-6,CAISESEGQGNSPLHF,TGTGCCATCAGTGAGTCGGAGGGACAGGGGAATTCACCCCTCCACTTT
.,.,TRBV4-2,TRBJ2-5,CASSQDLLGGRETQYF,TGTGCCAGCAGCCAAGATCTCTTAGGGGGTCGGGAGACCCAGTACTTC
.,.,TRBV19,TRBJ2-2,CASSMVPGLNTGELFF,TGTGCCAGTAGTATGGTCCCCGGTTTGAACACCGGGGAGCTGTTTTTT
.,.,TRBV28,TRBJ2-7,CASSLHYEQYF,TGTGCCAGCAGCTTACACTACGAGCAGTACTTC
.,.,TRBV5-1,TRBJ2-5,CASSLDPGSETQYF,TGCGCCAGCAGCTTGGACCCGGGCTCAGAGACCCAGTACTTC
.,.,TRBV2,TRBJ2-5,CASSEGLGTGQETQYF,TGTGCCAGCAGTGAAGGGTTAGGAACAGGGCAAGAGACCCAGTACTTC
.,.,TRBV2,TRBJ1-1,CASSLMNTEAFF,TGTGCCAGCAGCCTAATGAACACTGAAGCTTTCTTT
.,.,TRBV27,TRBJ1-4,CASSGTSLRNEKLFF,TGTGCCAGTTCCGGGACATCCCTTAGGAATGAAAAACTGTTTTTT
.,.,TRBV6-5,TRBJ2-7,CASSQLRTDSYEQYF,TGTGCCAGCAGTCAACTACGGACGGACTCCTACGAGCAGTACTTC
TRBD2,.,TRBV5-4,TRBJ2-7,CASSFDPGTSGHEQYF,TGTGCCAGCAGCTTTGATCCTGGGACTAGCGGGCACGAGCAGTACTTC
TRBD2,.,TRBV19,TRBJ2-7,CASSSAGGYEQYF,TGTGCCAGTAGTTCGGCGGGAGGCTACGAGCAGTACTTC
.,.,TRBV3-1/TRBV3-2,TRBJ1-2,CASSRSAGTNYGYTF,TGTGCCAGCAGCCGTTCCGCAGGGACCAACTATGGCTACACCTTC
.,.,TRBV5-5,TRBJ2-1,CASIGGYNEQFF,TGTGCCAGCATTGGGGGCTACAATGAGCAGTTCTTC